What follows is one TCR beta chain and its context. Its antigen is unidentified. This sample was included in a study of T cell repertoires in cytomegalovirus infection. For the study at large: In the study, CMV epitopes included recently identified HLA-C-restricted and well-studied HLA-B-restricted ones. From public TCR beta signatures came an indication of both CMV infection and matching HLA type. General study points: HLA-C-restricted CMV-specific TCR beta clonotypes were dominant in the ex vivo response.

Via MiXCR, TCRdb re-called the reads, giving one row per CDR3 protein. Of about a million distinct CDR3 sequences in the sample, roughly 31% were seen once. CDR3 length: 13 amino acids. From germline, CDR1 is SGHVS and CDR2 FQNEAQ. Deletions cut 6 bases from V and 1 base from J, with 9 bases between. The TCR was taken from a human donor in good health (CMV status not recorded). Some clones in this sample may be carry-over from other donors' samples. The specimen comprised cultured CD8+ T cells from PBMCs, sampled from culture after CMV antigen stimulation. The rearrangement links TRBV7-8 to TRBJ1-1; D is possibly TRBD1 (5 bases). The CDR3 is CASRAGRNTEAFF. As DNA, the CDR3 is TGTGCCAGCAGGGCAGGGAGGAACACTGAAGCTTTCTTT.